This is a list of T cell receptor beta chains from one sample in a study of OX40 agonist ivuxolimab in advanced cancers. TCRdb keeps only in-frame clones here, not all; method: immunoSEQ multiplex PCR. The profile shows tens of thousands of clones, roughly 92% of them singletons. The source was CD4+ or CD8+ T cells sorted from blood, collected in a trial of the OX40 agonist ivuxolimab. These receptor sequences come from an adult with an advanced solid tumor such as melanoma, head and neck, liver or kidney cancer. The CDR3 runs from the conserved cysteine through the conserved F or W. The order of the fields is J gene, D gene, V gene, clone size, CDR3 protein, CDR3 DNA. D genes are given only for firm matches. Clone size is not always given. Where it is, it says once, few, many or a class for expanded clones.

TRBJ2-2 | - | TRBV4-1 | - | CASSQTRGGGELFF | TGCGCCAGCAGCCAGACTAGGGGTGGCGGGGAGCTGTTTTTT
TRBJ2-3 | - | TRBV6-4 | - | CASSEDSYTDTQYF | TGTGCCAGCAGTGAGGACAGTTACACAGATACGCAGTATTTT
TRBJ2-7 | TRBD2 | TRBV5-8 | - | CASSLGLADYEQYF | TGTGCCAGCAGCTTGGGACTAGCGGACTACGAGCAGTACTTC
TRBJ2-3 | TRBD1 | TRBV6-1 | - | CASSGHGQGFTDTQYF | TGTGCCAGCAGTGGACATGGACAGGGATTCACAGATACGCAGTATTTT
TRBJ2-1 | - | TRBV19 | - | CASSALRDAQKEQFF | TGTGCCAGTAGTGCCCTCCGGGACGCCCAAAAGGAGCAGTTCTTC
TRBJ2-4 | - | TRBV19 | - | CASSDRGFMSEGAKNIQYF | TGTGCCAGTAGTGACAGAGGTTTTATGTCGGAGGGAGCCAAAAACATTCAGTACTTC
TRBJ1-1 | - | TRBV7-3 | - | CASSLGGNEAFF | TGTGCCAGCAGCTTAGGGGGTAATGAAGCTTTCTTT
TRBJ2-2 | - | TRBV29-1 | - | CSVTGTGELFF | TGCAGCGTAACAGGGACCGGGGAGCTGTTTTTT
TRBJ1-1 | - | TRBV28 | - | CASTSGWNTEAFF | TGTGCCAGCACCTCCGGGTGGAACACTGAAGCTTTCTTT
TRBJ2-3 | TRBD2 | TRBV6-5 | once | CASSYHGGVDTQYF | TGTGCCAGCAGTTACCACGGGGGGGTAGATACGCAGTATTTT
TRBJ2-1 | - | TRBV27 | - | CASSSGPYNEQFF | TGTGCCAGCAGTTCTGGACCCTACAATGAGCAGTTCTTC
TRBJ1-2 | - | TRBV20-1 | - | CSVSQGKGYTF | TGCAGTGTGTCTCAGGGTAAAGGCTACACCTTC
TRBJ2-7 | TRBD2 | TRBV7-8 | - | CASSLREGLFYEQYF | TGTGCCAGCAGCTTAAGGGAGGGCCTTTTCTACGAGCAGTACTTC
TRBJ2-1 | - | TRBV5-1 | - | CASSLVTDVLPYNEQFF | TGCGCCAGCAGCTTGGTTACAGATGTTTTACCTTACAATGAGCAGTTCTTC
TRBJ2-5 | TRBD2 | TRBV4-1 | - | CASSQDRGSGGTLQETQYF | TGCGCCAGCAGCCAAGACCGCGGTAGCGGGGGGACCCTCCAAGAGACCCAGTACTTC
TRBJ2-1 | - | TRBV27 | - | CASSLLGGVGTQQFF | TGTGCCAGCAGTTTATTGGGGGGGGTGGGGACACAGCAGTTCTTC
TRBJ2-2 | TRBD2 | TRBV5-6 | - | CASSAPGLGLSGELFF | TGTGCCAGCAGCGCCCCGGGACTAGGTCTTTCCGGGGAGCTGTTTTTT
TRBJ2-2 | - | TRBV6-5 | - | CASSYGETGELFF | TGTGCCAGCAGTTACGGAGAAACCGGGGAGCTGTTTTTT
TRBJ2-3 | - | TRBV15 | - | CATSREAGTTDTQYF | TGTGCCACCAGCAGAGAGGCGGGGACGACAGATACGCAGTATTTT
TRBJ2-1 | TRBD2 | TRBV5-1 | - | CASSLIVTSGGSAYNEQFF | TGCGCCAGCAGCCTCATTGTAACCTCGGGGGGGTCCGCCTACAATGAGCAGTTCTTC
TRBJ1-1 | - | TRBV5-4 | - | CASSEQGAMNTEAFF | TGTGCCAGCAGCGAACAGGGTGCGATGAACACTGAAGCTTTCTTT
TRBJ1-1 | - | TRBV6-5 | - | CASSYLAGGSTEAFF | TGTGCCAGCAGTTACCTGGCGGGGGGAAGCACTGAAGCTTTCTTT
TRBJ1-1 | - | TRBV27 | - | CASSFRGGGTEAFF | TGTGCCAGCAGTTTCCGTGGGGGCGGGACTGAAGCTTTCTTT
TRBJ1-6 | - | TRBV30 | - | CAWSPGAYNSPLHF | TGTGCCTGGAGTCCCGGGGCCTATAATTCACCCCTCCACTTT
TRBJ2-7 | TRBD1 | TRBV7-6 | - | CASSQGTGAYEQYF | TGTGCCAGCAGCCAAGGGACAGGAGCCTACGAGCAGTACTTC
TRBJ2-2 | - | TRBV6-5 | - | CASRPWGLTGELFF | TGTGCCAGCCGCCCTTGGGGCTTGACCGGGGAGCTGTTTTTT
TRBJ2-4 | - | TRBV4-1 | - | CASSQVDTKNIQYF | TGCGCCAGCAGCCAAGTTGACACCAAAAACATTCAGTACTTC
TRBJ2-7 | - | TRBV7-8 | - | CASSLDEGWGEQYF | TGTGCCAGCAGCTTAGACGAGGGATGGGGGGAGCAGTACTTC
TRBJ1-1 | - | TRBV6-1 | - | CASSEDISTFF | TGTGCCAGCAGTGAAGATATATCGACTTTCTTT